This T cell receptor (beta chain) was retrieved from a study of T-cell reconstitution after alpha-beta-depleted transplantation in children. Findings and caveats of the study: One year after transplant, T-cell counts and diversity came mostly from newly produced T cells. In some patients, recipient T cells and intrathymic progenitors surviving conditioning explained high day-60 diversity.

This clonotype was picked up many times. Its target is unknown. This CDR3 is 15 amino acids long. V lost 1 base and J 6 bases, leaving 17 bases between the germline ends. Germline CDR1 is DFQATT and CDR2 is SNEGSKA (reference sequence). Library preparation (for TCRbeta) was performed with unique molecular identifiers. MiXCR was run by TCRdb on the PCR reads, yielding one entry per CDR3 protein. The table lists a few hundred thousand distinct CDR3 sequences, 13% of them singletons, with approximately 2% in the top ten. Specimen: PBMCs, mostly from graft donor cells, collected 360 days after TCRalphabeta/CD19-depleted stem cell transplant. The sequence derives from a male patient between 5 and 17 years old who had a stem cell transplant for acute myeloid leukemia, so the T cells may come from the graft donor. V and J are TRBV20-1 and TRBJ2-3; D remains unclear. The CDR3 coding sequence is TGCAGTGCTAGAGTGGGCAACGGGTGGCCGGATACGCAGTATTTT. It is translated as CSARVGNGWPDTQYF.